The clone carrying this T cell receptor beta chain was observed once. The repertoire was sequenced with immunoSEQ multiplex PCR; TCRdb's copy has only in-frame clones and lacks some. The data hold about 160,000 clones, with approximately 83% observed a single time. The sample is drawn from a study of blood T cell repertoires in COVID-19. Whole-study context: Spain, Italy and the United States supplied samples that represented acute and convalescent COVID-19.

The CDR3 sequence is 12 residues long. V lost 7 bases, J lost 7 bases, and 1 base stayed unmatched. Looked up from germline, CDR1 is ENHRY and CDR2 is SYGVKD. The sample consisted of peripheral blood. The chain is built from TRBV10-3 and TRBJ2-2, with 9 positions matching TRBD2. The clonotype originates from a man in his 70s with acute or convalescent COVID-19. The CDR3 region has the DNA TGTGCCATCAAGCGGGGGGACGGGGAGCTGTTTTTT. Its translation is CAIKRGDGELFF.